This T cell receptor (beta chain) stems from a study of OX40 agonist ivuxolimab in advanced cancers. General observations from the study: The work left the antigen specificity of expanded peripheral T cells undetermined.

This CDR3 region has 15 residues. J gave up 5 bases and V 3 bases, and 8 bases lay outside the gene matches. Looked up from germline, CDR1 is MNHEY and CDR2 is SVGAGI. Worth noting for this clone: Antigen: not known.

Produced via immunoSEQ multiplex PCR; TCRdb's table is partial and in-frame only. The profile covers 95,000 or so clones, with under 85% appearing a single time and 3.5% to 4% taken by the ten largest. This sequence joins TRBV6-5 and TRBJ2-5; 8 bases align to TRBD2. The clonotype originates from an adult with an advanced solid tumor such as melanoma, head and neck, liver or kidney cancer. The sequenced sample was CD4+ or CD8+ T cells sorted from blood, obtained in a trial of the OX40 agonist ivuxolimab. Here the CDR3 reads CASSYYREGRETQYF. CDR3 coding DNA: TGTGCCAGCAGTTATTACCGGGAGGGCCGCGAGACCCAGTACTTC.